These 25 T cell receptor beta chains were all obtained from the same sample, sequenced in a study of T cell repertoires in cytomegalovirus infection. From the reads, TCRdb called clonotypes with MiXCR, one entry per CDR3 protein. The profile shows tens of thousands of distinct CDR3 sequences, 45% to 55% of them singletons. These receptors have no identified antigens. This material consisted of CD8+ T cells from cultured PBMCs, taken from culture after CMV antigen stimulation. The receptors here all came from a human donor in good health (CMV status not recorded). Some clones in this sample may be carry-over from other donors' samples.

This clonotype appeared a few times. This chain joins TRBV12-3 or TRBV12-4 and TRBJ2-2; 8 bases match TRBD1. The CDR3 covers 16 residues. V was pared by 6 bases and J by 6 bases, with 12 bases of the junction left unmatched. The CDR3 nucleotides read TGTGCCAGCAGATATCACAGGGGGAATTTGGCCGGGGAGCTGTTTTTT. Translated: CASRYHRGNLAGELFF.

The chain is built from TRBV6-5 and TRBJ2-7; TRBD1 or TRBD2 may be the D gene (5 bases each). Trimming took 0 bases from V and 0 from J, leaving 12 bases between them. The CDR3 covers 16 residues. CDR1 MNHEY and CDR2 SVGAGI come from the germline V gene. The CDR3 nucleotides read TGTGCCAGCAGTTACTCGAGCGAGGGGAGCTCCTACGAGCAGTACTTC. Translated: CASSYSSEGSSYEQYF.

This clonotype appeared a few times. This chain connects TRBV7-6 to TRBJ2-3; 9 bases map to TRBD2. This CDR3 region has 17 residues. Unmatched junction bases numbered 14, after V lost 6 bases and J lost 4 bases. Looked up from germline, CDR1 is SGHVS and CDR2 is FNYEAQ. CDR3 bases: TGTGCCAGCAGTTACGGTCCAGGCGGGAGGGCCTCAGATACGCAGTATTTT. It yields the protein CASSYGPGGRASDTQYF.

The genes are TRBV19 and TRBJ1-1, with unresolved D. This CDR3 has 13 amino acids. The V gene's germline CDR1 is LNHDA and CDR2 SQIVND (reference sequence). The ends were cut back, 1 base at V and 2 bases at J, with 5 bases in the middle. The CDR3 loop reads CASSIASNTEAFF. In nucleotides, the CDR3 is TGTGCCAGTAGTATAGCGAGTAACACTGAAGCTTTCTTT.

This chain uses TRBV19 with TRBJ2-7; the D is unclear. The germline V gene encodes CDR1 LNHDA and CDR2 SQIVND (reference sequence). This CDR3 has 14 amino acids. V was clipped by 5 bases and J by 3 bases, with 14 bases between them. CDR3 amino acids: CASSPRTSGYEQYF. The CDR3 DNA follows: TGTGCCAGTAGTCCAAGGACCTCTGGCTACGAGCAGTACTTC.

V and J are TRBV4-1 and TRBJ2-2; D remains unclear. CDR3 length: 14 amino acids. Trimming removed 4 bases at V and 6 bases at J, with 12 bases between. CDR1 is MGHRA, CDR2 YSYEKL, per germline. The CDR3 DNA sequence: TGCGCCAGCAGCCCCTTTAGCTTTTCCGGGGAGCTGTTTTTT. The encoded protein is CASSPFSFSGELFF.

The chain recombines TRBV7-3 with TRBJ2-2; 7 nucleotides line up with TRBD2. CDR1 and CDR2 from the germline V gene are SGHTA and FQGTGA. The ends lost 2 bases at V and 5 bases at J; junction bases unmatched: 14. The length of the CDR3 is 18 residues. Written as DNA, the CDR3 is TGTGCCAGCAGCTTAGGGGGGGTGAGGGCTTCTACGACCGGGGAGCTGTTTTTT. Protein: CASSLGGVRASTTGELFF.

The CDR3 coding sequence is TGTGCCAGCAGCTCCGGACAGGGGATGAACACTGAAGCTTTCTTT. Protein: CASSSGQGMNTEAFF. This sequence joins TRBV7-8 and TRBJ1-1; 9 bases agree with TRBD1. This CDR3 is 15 amino acids long. With 4 bases clipped from V and 0 bases from J, the junction kept 3 bases outside the gene matches. Per the germline V gene, CDR1 is SGHVS and CDR2 is FQNEAQ.

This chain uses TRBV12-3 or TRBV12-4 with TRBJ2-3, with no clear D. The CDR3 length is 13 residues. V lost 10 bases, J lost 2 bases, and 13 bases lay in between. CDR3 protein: CAISGPSTDTQYF. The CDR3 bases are TGTGCCATCTCCGGACCATCCACAGATACGCAGTATTTT.

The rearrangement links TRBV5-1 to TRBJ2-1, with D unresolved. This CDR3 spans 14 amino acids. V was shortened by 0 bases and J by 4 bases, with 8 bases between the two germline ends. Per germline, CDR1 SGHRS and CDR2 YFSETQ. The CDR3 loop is CASSLGTGYNEQFF. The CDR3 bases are TGCGCCAGCAGCTTGGGGACCGGATACAATGAGCAGTTCTTC.

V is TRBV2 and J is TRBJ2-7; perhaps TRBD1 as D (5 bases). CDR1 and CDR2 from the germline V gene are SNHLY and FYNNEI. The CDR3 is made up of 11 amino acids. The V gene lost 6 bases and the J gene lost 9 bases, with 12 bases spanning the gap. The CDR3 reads CASRTDRRQYF. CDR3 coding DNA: TGTGCCAGCAGGACCGACAGAAGGCAGTACTTC.

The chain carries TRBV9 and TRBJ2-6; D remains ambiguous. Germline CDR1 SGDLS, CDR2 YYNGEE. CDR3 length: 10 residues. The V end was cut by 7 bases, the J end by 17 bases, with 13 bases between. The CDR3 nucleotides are TGTGCCAGCGGCGACTCGAGAATGACTTTC. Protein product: CASGDSRMTF.

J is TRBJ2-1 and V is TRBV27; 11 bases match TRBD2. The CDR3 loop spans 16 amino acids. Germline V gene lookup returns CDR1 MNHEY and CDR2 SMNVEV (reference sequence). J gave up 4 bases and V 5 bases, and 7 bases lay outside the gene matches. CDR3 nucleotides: TGTGCCAGCAGTCTGAGACTAGCGGGGATTTACAATGAGCAGTTCTTC. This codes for CASSLRLAGIYNEQFF.

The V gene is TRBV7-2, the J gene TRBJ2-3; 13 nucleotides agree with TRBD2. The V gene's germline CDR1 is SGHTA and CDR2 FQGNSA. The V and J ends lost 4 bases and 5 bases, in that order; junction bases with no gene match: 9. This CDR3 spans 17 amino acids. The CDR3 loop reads CASSWGTSGAYQDTQYF. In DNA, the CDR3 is TGTGCCAGCAGCTGGGGGACTAGCGGGGCCTATCAAGATACGCAGTATTTT.

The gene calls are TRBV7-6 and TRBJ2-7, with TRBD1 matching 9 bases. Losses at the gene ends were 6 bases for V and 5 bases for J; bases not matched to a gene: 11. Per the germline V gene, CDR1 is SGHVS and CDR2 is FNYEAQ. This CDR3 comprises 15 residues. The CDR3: CASSRTGDRDDEQYF. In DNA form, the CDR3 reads TGTGCCAGCAGTCGAACCGGGGACAGGGACGACGAGCAGTACTTC.

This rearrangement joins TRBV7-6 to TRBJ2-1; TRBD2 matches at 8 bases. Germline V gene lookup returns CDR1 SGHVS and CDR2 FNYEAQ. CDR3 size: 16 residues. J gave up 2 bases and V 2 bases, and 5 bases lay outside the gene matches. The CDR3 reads CASSLTSGDPYNEQFF. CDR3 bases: TGTGCCAGCAGCTTAACTAGCGGAGATCCCTACAATGAGCAGTTCTTC. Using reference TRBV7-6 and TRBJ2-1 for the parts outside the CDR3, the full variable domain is GAGVSQSPRYKVTKRGQDVALRCDPISGHVSLYWYRQALGQGPEFLTYFNYEAQQDKSGLPNDRFSAERPEGSISTLTIQRTEQRDSAMYRCASSLTSGDPYNEQFFGPGTRLTVL.

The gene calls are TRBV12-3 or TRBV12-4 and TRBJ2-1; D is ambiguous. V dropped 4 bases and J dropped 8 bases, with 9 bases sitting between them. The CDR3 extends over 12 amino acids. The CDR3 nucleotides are TGTGCCAGCAGTTCCATGGTCCATGAGCAGTTCTTC. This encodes CASSSMVHEQFF.

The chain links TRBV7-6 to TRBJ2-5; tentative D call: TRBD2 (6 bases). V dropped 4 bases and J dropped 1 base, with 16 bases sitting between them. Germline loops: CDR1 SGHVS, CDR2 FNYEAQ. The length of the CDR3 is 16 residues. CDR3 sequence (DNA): TGTGCCAGCAGCTCCTTTAGCGGAATCCGCCAAGAGACCCAGTACTTC. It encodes CASSSFSGIRQETQYF.

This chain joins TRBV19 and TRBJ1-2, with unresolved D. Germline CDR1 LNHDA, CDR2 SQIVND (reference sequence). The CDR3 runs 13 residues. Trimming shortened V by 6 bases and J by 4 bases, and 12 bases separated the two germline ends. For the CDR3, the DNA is TGTGCCAGTAGCTCCGGGAGCTTCTATGGCTACACCTTC. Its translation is CASSSGSFYGYTF. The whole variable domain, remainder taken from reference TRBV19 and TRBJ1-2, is DGGITQSPKYLFRKEGQNVTLSCEQNLNHDAMYWYRQDPGQGLRLIYYSQIVNDFQKGDIAEGYSVSREKKESFPLTVTSAQKNPTAFYLCASSSGSFYGYTFGSGTRLTVV.

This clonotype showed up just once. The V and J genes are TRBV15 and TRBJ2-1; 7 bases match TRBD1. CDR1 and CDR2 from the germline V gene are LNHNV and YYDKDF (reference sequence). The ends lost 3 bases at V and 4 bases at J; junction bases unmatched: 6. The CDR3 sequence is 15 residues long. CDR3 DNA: TGTGCCACCAGCAGTCCCGGACAGGATTACAATGAGCAGTTCTTC. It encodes CATSSPGQDYNEQFF.

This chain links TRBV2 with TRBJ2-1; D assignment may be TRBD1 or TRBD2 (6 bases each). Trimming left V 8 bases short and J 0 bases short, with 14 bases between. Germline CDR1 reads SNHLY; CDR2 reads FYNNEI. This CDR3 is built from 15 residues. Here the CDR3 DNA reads TGTGCCAGCTCATTAAGGGGGGCCTCCTACAATGAGCAGTTCTTC. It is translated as CASSLRGASYNEQFF.

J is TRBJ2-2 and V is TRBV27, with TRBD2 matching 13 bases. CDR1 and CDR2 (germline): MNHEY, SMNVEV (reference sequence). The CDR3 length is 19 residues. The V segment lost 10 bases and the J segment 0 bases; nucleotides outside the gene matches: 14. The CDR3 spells CAIRRTSGGHPPNTGELFF. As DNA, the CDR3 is TGTGCCATCCGGAGGACTAGCGGGGGTCATCCTCCGAACACCGGGGAGCTGTTTTTT.

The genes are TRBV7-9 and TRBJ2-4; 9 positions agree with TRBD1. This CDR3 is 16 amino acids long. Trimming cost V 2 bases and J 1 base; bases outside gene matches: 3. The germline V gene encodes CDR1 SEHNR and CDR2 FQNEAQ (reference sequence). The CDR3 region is CASSLTGGAAKNIQYF. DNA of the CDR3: TGTGCCAGCAGCTTAACAGGGGGCGCCGCCAAAAACATTCAGTACTTC.

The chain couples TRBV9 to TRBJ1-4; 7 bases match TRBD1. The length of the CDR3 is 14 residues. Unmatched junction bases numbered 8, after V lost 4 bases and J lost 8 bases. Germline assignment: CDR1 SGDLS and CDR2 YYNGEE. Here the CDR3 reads CASSPQGGDEKLFF. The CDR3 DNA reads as TGTGCCAGCAGCCCTCAGGGGGGAGACGAAAAACTGTTTTTT.

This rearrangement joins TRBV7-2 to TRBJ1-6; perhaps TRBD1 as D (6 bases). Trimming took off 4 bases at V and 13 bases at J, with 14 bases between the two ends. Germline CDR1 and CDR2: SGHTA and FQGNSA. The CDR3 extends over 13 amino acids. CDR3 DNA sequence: TGTGCCAGCAGCTCGGACAGCGGAACGCCCCTCCACTTT. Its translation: CASSSDSGTPLHF.